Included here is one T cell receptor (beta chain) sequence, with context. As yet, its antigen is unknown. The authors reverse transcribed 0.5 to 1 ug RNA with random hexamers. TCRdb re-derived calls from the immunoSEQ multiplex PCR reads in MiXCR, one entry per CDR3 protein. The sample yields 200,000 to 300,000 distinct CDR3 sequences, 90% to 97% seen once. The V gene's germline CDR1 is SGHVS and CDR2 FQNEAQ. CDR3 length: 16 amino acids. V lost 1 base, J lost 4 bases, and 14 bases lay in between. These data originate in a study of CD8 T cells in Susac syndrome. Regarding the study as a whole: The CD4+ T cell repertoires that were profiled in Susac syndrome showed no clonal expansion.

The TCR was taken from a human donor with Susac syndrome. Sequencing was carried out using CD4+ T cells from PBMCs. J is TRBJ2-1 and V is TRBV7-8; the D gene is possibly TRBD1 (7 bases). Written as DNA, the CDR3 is TGTGCCAGCAGCTTAGTTGACAGGGCGGGGTACAATGAGCAGTTCTTC. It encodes CASSLVDRAGYNEQFF. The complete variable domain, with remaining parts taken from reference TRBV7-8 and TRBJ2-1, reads GAGVSQSPRYKVAKRGQDVALRCDPISGHVSLFWYQQALGQGPEFLTYFQNEAQLDKSGLPSDRFFAERPEGSVSTLKIQRTQQEDSAVYLCASSLVDRAGYNEQFFGPGTRLTVL.